There are many counts of the clone carrying this TCR beta chain. What it recognizes is unknown. Noted time point: persistent/refractory GD, antithyroid drugs over 5 years with positive TRAb. The TCR library was made from RNA that had been extracted from PBMCs in TRIzol. Diagnoses of Graves' disease were made by American Thyroid Association guidelines. The CDR3 extends over 13 amino acids. Trimming left V 5 bases short and J 5 bases short, with 12 bases between. The germline gives CDR1 MNHEY, CDR2 SMNVEV (reference sequence). The data were taken from a study of regulatory T cells in long-lasting Graves disease. Study-wide results and limits: Persistent disease exhibited a predilection for TRBV28, TRBJ1-2 and TRBJ2-5.

Relying on iRepertoire HTBI primers and Arm-PCR of CDR3 regions, the team built TCR beta libraries. TCRdb reanalysed the multiplex PCR reads using MiXCR and keeps one entry per CDR3 protein. The repertoire consists of under 350,000 distinct CDR3 sequences, with 22% occurring once and the leading ten covering about 61%. The chain links TRBV27 to TRBJ1-1; possibly TRBD1 for D (6 bases). Sequencing used peripheral blood mononuclear cells (PBMCs), obtained when the disease was refractory, from a patient treated with antithyroid drugs. This clonotype originated in a female donor with Graves disease. This CDR3 reads CASSLYRETEAFF. DNA of the CDR3: TGTGCCAGCAGTCTCTACAGGGAAACTGAAGCTTTCTTT.